This TCR beta chain was captured by sequencing in a study of T-cell memory formation after mild COVID-19. The V gene end was trimmed by 5 bases and the J gene end by 2 bases; junction bases not matched to a gene: 6. Germline V gene lookup returns CDR1 SGHDT and CDR2 YYEEEE. This CDR3 contains 14 residues. TCRdb reprocessed the 5' RACE reads with MiXCR, giving one entry per CDR3 protein. In the table there are tens of thousands of distinct CDR3 sequences, roughly 8% of which are singletons. The TCR sequence derives from a man in his late teens or twenties who had mild COVID-19 (a few samples of this study predate the infection). Cell type and time point are not known. The material sequenced was PBMCs or a T cell subset sorted from them (not recorded which). This chain uses TRBV5-6 with TRBJ2-7; 8 bases map to TRBD1. CDR3 in amino acids: CASRRQGSAYEQYV. CDR3 DNA sequence: TGTGCCAGCAGGAGACAGGGGAGCGCCTACGAGCAGTACGTC.